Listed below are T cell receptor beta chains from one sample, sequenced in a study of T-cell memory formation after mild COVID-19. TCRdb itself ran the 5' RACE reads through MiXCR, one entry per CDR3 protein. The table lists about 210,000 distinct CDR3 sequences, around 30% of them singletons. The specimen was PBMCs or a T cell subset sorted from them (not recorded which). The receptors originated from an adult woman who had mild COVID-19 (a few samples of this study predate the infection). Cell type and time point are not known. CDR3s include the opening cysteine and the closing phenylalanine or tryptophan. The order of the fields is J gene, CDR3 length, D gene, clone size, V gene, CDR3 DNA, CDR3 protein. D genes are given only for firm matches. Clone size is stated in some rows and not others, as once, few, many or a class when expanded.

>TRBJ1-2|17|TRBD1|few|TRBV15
TGTGCCACCAGCGGAGATGGTGGGGGACAGGGGGCCTATGGCTACACCTTC
CATSGDGGGQGAYGYTF
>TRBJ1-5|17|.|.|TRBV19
TGTGCCACCGCCATCGGGGACTGGGCAGCTAGCAATCAGCCCCAGCATTTT
CATAIGDWAASNQPQHF
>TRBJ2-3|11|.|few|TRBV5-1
TGCGCCAGCAGCTACGGGGATACGCAGTATTTT
CASSYGDTQYF
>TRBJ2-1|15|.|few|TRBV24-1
TGTGCCACCAGTGATTGGGACGGAGGGTCGGATGAGCAGTTCTTC
CATSDWDGGSDEQFF
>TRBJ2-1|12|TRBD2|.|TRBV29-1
TGCAGCTTTAGCGGGGGGGCAGGTGAGCAGTTCTTC
CSFSGGAGEQFF
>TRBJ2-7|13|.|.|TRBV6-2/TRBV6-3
TGTGCCAGCAGGTGGGATTTTTCCTACGAGCAGTACTTC
CASRWDFSYEQYF
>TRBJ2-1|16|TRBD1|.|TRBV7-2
TGTGCCAGCGACAGGGGTTTGGGTGGATCCTACAATGAGCAGTTCTTC
CASDRGLGGSYNEQFF
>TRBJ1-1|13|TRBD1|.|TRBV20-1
TGCAGTGCTCCTCGACAGGGTGCGACTGAAGCTTTCTTT
CSAPRQGATEAFF
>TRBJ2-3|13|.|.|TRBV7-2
TGTGCCAGCAGCTTAGACGGGGGCTGGGACGGATATTTT
CASSLDGGWDGYF
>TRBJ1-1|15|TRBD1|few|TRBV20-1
TGCAGTGCTAGCGGGACAGGTGGCTTACACACTGAAGCTTTCTTT
CSASGTGGLHTEAFF
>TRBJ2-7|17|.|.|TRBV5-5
TGTGCCAGCAGCTTGGTGGGGTACCGAGACGGACCTTACGAGCAGTACTTC
CASSLVGYRDGPYEQYF
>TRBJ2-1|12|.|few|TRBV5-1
TGCGCCAGCAGCTCCGGTGGACCCGAGCAGTTCTTC
CASSSGGPEQFF
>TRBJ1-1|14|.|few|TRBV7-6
TGTGCCAGCAGCTTAGACTCTGGGGGCACTGAAGCTTTCTTT
CASSLDSGGTEAFF
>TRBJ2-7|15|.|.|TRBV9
TGTGCCAGCAGCCCGCCCTCCGGTGGGACCTACGAGCAGTACTTC
CASSPPSGGTYEQYF
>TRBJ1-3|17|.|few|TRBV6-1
TGTGCCAGCAGGGAAAGAGGGCGAGGGATTCTGAGAAACACCATATATTTT
CASRERGRGILRNTIYF
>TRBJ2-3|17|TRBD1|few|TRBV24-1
TGTGCCACCAGTGATCCAGGGGGCACTAGCTCCACAGATACGCAGTATTTT
CATSDPGGTSSTDTQYF
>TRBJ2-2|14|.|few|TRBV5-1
TGCGCCAGCAGCTTGTCTCCAGGGAACGGGGAGCTGTTTTTT
CASSLSPGNGELFF